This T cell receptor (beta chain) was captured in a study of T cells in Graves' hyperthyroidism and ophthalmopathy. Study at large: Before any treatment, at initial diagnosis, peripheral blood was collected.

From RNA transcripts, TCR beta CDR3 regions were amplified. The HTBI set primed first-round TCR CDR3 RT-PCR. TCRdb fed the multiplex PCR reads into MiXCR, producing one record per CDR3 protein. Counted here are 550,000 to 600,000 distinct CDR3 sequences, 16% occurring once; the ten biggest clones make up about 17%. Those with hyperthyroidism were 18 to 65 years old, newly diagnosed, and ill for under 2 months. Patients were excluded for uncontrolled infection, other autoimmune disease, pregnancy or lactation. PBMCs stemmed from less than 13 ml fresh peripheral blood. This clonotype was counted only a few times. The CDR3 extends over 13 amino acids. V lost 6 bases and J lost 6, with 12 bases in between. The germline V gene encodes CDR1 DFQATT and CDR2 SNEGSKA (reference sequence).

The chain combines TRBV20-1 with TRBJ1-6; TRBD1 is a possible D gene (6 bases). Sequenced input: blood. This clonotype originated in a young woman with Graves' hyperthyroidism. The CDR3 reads CSARQAPNSPLHF. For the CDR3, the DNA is TGCAGTGCCAGACAGGCTCCTAATTCACCCCTCCACTTT.